These 3 T cell receptor beta chains came from one sample sequenced in a study of response to subunit inactivated influenza vaccine. TCRdb reanalysed the RT-PCR reads using MiXCR and keeps one entry per CDR3 protein. Of about 700,000 distinct CDR3 sequences listed, approximately 14% are singletons. Sequenced material: PBMCs from blood, taken less than 15 days before vaccination. The receptors originated from a man aged 45-60 years who received an inactivated influenza vaccine.

There are a few counts of this clonotype. The gene calls are TRBV28 and TRBJ1-4; 10 bases agree with TRBD1. Germline CDR1 is MDHEN and CDR2 is SYDVKM. The CDR3 is 14 amino acids. Trimming took 6 bases from V and 3 from J; bases not matched to a gene: 1. The CDR3 DNA follows: TGTGCCAGCAGCGACAGGGGGCCTAATGAAAAACTGTTTTTT. This codes for CASSDRGPNEKLFF.

J is TRBJ2-7 and V is TRBV5-1; weak D call: TRBD1 (6 bases). The CDR3 has 13 amino acids. In germline, CDR1 is SGHRS, CDR2 YFSETQ. V lost 0 bases to trimming and J lost 7 bases, with 11 bases between them. CDR3 bases: TGCGCCAGCAGCTTGGTTGGGGACACTGAGCAGTACTTC. Amino acids: CASSLVGDTEQYF.

This clonotype was seen many times. CDR3 DNA: TGTGCCAGCACTCTAGCGGGGGTGAAAGAGACCCAGTACTTC. This sequence encodes CASTLAGVKETQYF. This rearrangement joins TRBV7-9 to TRBJ2-5; 10 nucleotides align to TRBD2. The junction had 5 bases not matched to a gene; V was cut back by 7 bases and J by 3 bases. The CDR3 is 14 amino acids. Germline V gene data show CDR1 as SEHNR and CDR2 as FQNEAQ (reference sequence).